This TCR beta chain was observed in a study of blood T cell repertoires in COVID-19. V was pared by 1 base and J by 6 bases, with 5 bases of the junction left unmatched. The CDR3 is 15 residues long. Germline V lookup: CDR1 KGHDR, CDR2 SFDVKD. Data came from immunoSEQ multiplex PCR; TCRdb stores just in-frame clones and leaves some out. Of a few hundred thousand clones listed, 88% are singletons. The chain is built from TRBV24-1 and TRBJ2-7; TRBD2 agrees at 10 bases. This receptor was taken from a woman aged 50 to 60 with acute COVID-19. Sequencing was done on a sample of PBMCs or T cells enriched from blood (not recorded which). CDR3 nucleotides: TGTGCCACCAGTGATTTTAGTAGCGGGAGGTTCGAGCAGTACTTC. This codes for CATSDFSSGRFEQYF.